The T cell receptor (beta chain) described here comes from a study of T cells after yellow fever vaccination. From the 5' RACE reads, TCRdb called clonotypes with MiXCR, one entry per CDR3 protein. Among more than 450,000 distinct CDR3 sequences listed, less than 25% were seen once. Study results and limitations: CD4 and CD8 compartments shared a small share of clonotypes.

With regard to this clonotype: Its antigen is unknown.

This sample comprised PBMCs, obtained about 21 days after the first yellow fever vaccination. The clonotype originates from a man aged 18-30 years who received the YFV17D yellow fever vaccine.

CDR3 amino acids: CASSSSPGELFF. CDR3 coding DNA: TGTGCCAGCAGTTCTAGCCCCGGGGAGCTGTTTTTT. The V and J genes are TRBV7-3 and TRBJ2-2; tentative D call: TRBD2 (5 bases). The V end was cut by 6 bases, the J end by 6 bases, with 8 bases between. The CDR3 totals 12 residues. Germline CDR1 is SGHTA and CDR2 is FQGTGA.